Below, one TCR beta chain is given with its context. This sample stems from a study of T cell changes during pregnancy in multiple sclerosis. Using immunoSEQ multiplex PCR, the repertoire was profiled, and TCRdb retains in-frame clones only, with some absent. This sample has some 60,000 clones, with about nine tenths found just once. V was shortened by 3 bases and J by 12 bases, with 16 bases between the two germline ends. This CDR3 is built from 13 residues. CDR1 MRHNA and CDR2 SNTAGT come from the germline V gene. The V gene is TRBV6-4, the J gene TRBJ2-3; D is perhaps TRBD1 (6 bases). The sample was peripheral blood, taken in the first trimester of pregnancy. The TCR sequence derives from a female donor in good health, enrolled as a control in a pregnancy study. Here the CDR3 DNA reads TGTGCCAGCAGTGAGACATCCGGGACACCTCAGTATTTT. It codes for CASSETSGTPQYF.